Below, 31 T cell receptor beta chains from the same sample are listed, as sequenced in a study of T cells in Graves' hyperthyroidism and ophthalmopathy. Authors of the study amplified TCR beta CDR3 regions from RNA transcripts. Researchers ran a first-round RT-PCR on the TCR CDR3 using the HTBI primer set. Via MiXCR, TCRdb re-called the multiplex PCR reads, giving one row per CDR3 protein. Seen here are over 200,000 distinct CDR3 sequences, about 15% observed once, and the top ten hold about 14%. Sample: blood. The source is a woman aged 40 to 50 with Graves' hyperthyroidism that later progressed to Graves' ophthalmopathy.

The table lists this clonotype with many counts. V is TRBV19 and J is TRBJ2-1, with D hard to call. V was clipped by 4 bases and J by 0 bases, with 7 bases between them. The CDR3 loop spans 14 amino acids. Germline CDR1 is LNHDA and CDR2 is SQIVND (reference sequence). CDR3: CASSTASSYNEQFF. The CDR3 DNA sequence: TGTGCCAGTAGTACCGCCAGCTCCTACAATGAGCAGTTCTTC.

This clonotype showed up just a few times. J is TRBJ2-1 and V is TRBV20-1, with D tentatively TRBD1 (5 bases). The germline V and J ends were trimmed by 2 bases and 5 bases, with 10 bases remaining between them. The germline CDR1 and CDR2 sequences are DFQATT and SNEGSKA (reference sequence). This CDR3 has 13 amino acids. CDR3 bases: TGCAGTGCTAGACAGGACACAAACAATGAGCAGTTCTTC. Translating gives CSARQDTNNEQFF.

This clonotype has at least ten counts. The chain employs TRBV7-8 and TRBJ1-1; D is uncertain. From germline, CDR1 is SGHVS and CDR2 FQNEAQ. The CDR3 sequence is 13 residues long. V lost 4 bases and J lost 11, with 17 bases in between. CDR3 nucleotide sequence: TGTGCCAGCAGCTGGGGTCGGCGACCGGAGGCTTTCTTT. Its protein product is CASSWGRRPEAFF.

This clonotype was observed at least ten times. The rearrangement joins TRBV28 to TRBJ1-6; no definite D call. The CDR3 runs 12 residues. Germline values: CDR1 MDHEN, CDR2 SYDVKM. Trimming removed 7 bases from V and 10 bases from J, with 11 bases in between. Here the CDR3 reads CASTLVASPLHF. The CDR3, as DNA: TGTGCCAGCACCCTCGTTGCGTCACCCCTCCACTTT.

This clonotype has only a few counts. The J gene is TRBJ2-7, the V gene TRBV19, with D perhaps being TRBD1 or TRBD2 (5 bases each). The CDR3 spans 14 residues. CDR1 and CDR2 from the germline V gene are LNHDA and SQIVND (reference sequence). V lost 3 bases and J lost 1, with 10 bases in between. The CDR3 DNA follows: TGTGCCAGTAGTATGAGGGACGGTTCCTACGAGCAGTACTTC. Amino acid sequence: CASSMRDGSYEQYF.

For the CDR3, the DNA is TGTGCCAGTAGTATAAGTGGGGACACAGATACGCAGTATTTT. Translation: CASSISGDTDTQYF. The rearrangement links TRBV19 to TRBJ2-3; D gene ambiguous. This CDR3 is built from 14 residues. V was cut by 2 bases and J by 2 bases, with 8 bases left in between. The germline V gene encodes CDR1 LNHDA and CDR2 SQIVND (reference sequence).

This clonotype was detected ten times or more. This chain connects TRBV28 to TRBJ1-1, with TRBD1 identical over 7 bases. Germline V gene sequence: CDR1 MDHEN, CDR2 SYDVKM. There are 13 residues in the CDR3. Trimming at V came to 2 bases and at J to 7 bases, leaving 4 bases not matched to a gene. CDR3: CASSLRAGGEAFF. The CDR3 nucleotides read TGTGCCAGCAGTTTAAGGGCAGGGGGTGAAGCTTTCTTT.

The chain uses TRBV6-1 and TRBJ2-1; the match to TRBD1 covers 9 bases. The CDR3 has 14 amino acids. Trimming cost V 6 bases and J 3 bases; bases outside gene matches: 3. CDR1 MNHNS and CDR2 SASEGT come from the germline V gene. The DNA of the CDR3 is TGTGCCAGCAGCCGGGACAGGGTCTACAATGAGCAGTTCTTC. Protein sequence: CASSRDRVYNEQFF.

The genes are TRBV6-9 and TRBJ1-6; no definite D call. With 4 bases removed from V and 9 bases from J, the gap between germline ends came to 13 bases. Germline V gene sequence: CDR1 MNHGY, CDR2 SVAAGI. CDR3 size: 14 residues. The CDR3: CASSSIRRGSPLHF. In DNA, the CDR3 is TGTGCCAGCAGTTCAATACGGCGTGGTTCACCCCTCCACTTT.

Ten or more counts support this clonotype. The chain joins TRBV5-6 to TRBJ2-7; the D gene is possibly TRBD2 (5 bases). This CDR3 spans 15 amino acids. V dropped 1 base and J dropped 0 bases, with 11 bases sitting between them. Germline V gene sequence: CDR1 SGHDT, CDR2 YYEEEE. The CDR3 DNA is TGTGCCAGCAGCTTGTTTGAGAGGGCCTCCTACGAGCAGTACTTC. As protein: CASSLFERASYEQYF.

This clonotype was detected ten times or more. The rearrangement links TRBV28 to TRBJ2-1, with D unresolved. Trimming left V 4 bases short and J 5 bases short, with 18 bases between. Germline CDR1 and CDR2: MDHEN and SYDVKM. This CDR3 is 16 amino acids long. Here the CDR3 DNA reads TGTGCCAGCAGTTCCCCCTCGCGAGGACGCGACAATGAGCAGTTCTTC. Its protein is CASSSPSRGRDNEQFF.

This clonotype was seen ten or more times. The rearrangement joins TRBV20-1 to TRBJ2-7; the D call may be TRBD1 or TRBD2 (7 bases each). CDR3 size: 16 residues. The germline gives CDR1 DFQATT, CDR2 SNEGSKA (reference sequence). The V gene lost 3 bases and the J gene lost 3 bases, with 21 bases spanning the gap. CDR3 protein: CSARGGGGELLYEQYF. CDR3 nucleotide sequence: TGCAGTGCTAGGGGGGGAGGGGGCGAACTGCTCTACGAGCAGTACTTC.

Worth noting for this clonotype: A much larger clone lies one base from this, so it may be a read error. The chain couples TRBV28 to TRBJ2-3; TRBD2 aligns across 7 bases. Germline V gives CDR1 MDHEN, CDR2 SYDVKM. This CDR3 has 16 amino acids. Losses at the gene ends were 4 bases for V and 4 bases for J; bases not matched to a gene: 11. This CDR3 is CASSSLWAAGADTQYF. CDR3 DNA: TGTGCCAGCAGTTCCCTCTGGGCGGCGGGAGCAGATACGCAGTATTTT. The variable domain in full, with the rest retrieved from reference TRBV28 and TRBJ2-3, is DVKVTQSSRYLVKRTGEKVFLECVQDMDHENMFWYRQDPGLGLRLIYFSYDVKMKEKGDIPEGYSVSREKKERFSLILESASTNQTSMYLCASSSLWAAGADTQYFGPGTRLTVL.

This sequence joins TRBV6-1 and TRBJ2-1, with TRBD1 matching over 11 bases. The CDR3 sequence is 15 residues long. Trimming took 8 bases from V and 6 from J; bases not matched to a gene: 9. The V gene's germline CDR1 is MNHNS and CDR2 SASEGT. CDR3 region: CASARTGGRGNEQFF. CDR3 sequence (DNA): TGTGCCAGCGCCCGGACAGGGGGCAGGGGCAATGAGCAGTTCTTC.

This clonotype was recorded at least ten times. This sequence joins TRBV19 and TRBJ1-5, with 8 nucleotides matching TRBD1. Germline V lookup: CDR1 LNHDA, CDR2 SQIVND (reference sequence). Trimming at V came to 4 bases and at J to 1 base, leaving 12 bases not matched to a gene. The CDR3 has 18 amino acids. Written as DNA, the CDR3 is TGTGCCAGTAGTAAACGGGCCAGGGGGCCGGAGAGCAATCAGCCCCAGCATTTT. This translates into CASSKRARGPESNQPQHF.

The chain couples TRBV10-3 to TRBJ2-1; D not resolved. Germline CDR1 and CDR2: ENHRY and SYGVKD. The V and J ends lost 5 bases and 5 bases respectively, with 7 bases between them. CDR3 length: 12 residues. The CDR3 DNA follows: TGTGCCATCAGTCCACAGAACAATGAGCAGTTCTTC. Translation gives CAISPQNNEQFF.

This clonotype was counted many times. The rearrangement joins TRBV5-6 to TRBJ2-1, with 9 nucleotides matching TRBD2. The V segment lost 4 bases and the J segment 9 bases; nucleotides outside the gene matches: 14. The CDR3 extends over 16 amino acids. Germline V gene sequence: CDR1 SGHDT, CDR2 YYEEEE. The CDR3: CASSLFGAGGVTEQFF. The DNA for the CDR3 is TGTGCCAGCAGCCTGTTCGGTGCGGGAGGGGTAACTGAGCAGTTCTTC.

This clonotype occurred many times. The chain combines TRBV5-1 with TRBJ2-7; D ambiguous. CDR1 and CDR2 from the germline V gene are SGHRS and YFSETQ. The CDR3 length is 14 residues. Trimming cost V 0 bases and J 3 bases, with 10 bases left between them. The CDR3 loop is CASSLAPGGYEQYF. The DNA of the CDR3 is TGCGCCAGCAGCTTGGCCCCCGGCGGCTACGAGCAGTACTTC.

This clonotype has at least ten counts. This sequence joins TRBV25-1 and TRBJ2-7; D might be TRBD1 (6 bases). Germline-derived CDR1 and CDR2 are MGHDK and SYGVNS. The V gene lost 3 bases and the J gene lost 9 bases, with 24 bases spanning the gap. The CDR3 extends over 16 amino acids. This CDR3 is CASSDPTGSIPSGQYF. CDR3 in DNA: TGTGCCAGCAGTGACCCCACAGGGTCGATCCCCTCCGGGCAGTACTTC.

CDR3 DNA sequence: TGTGCCGCCGAGCGGACCGCGGGGGACACGCAGTATTTT. This translates into CAAERTAGDTQYF. The chain employs TRBV10-3 and TRBJ2-3, with 7 bases identical to TRBD2. The CDR3 runs 13 residues. V was pared by 11 bases and J by 9 bases, with 14 bases of the junction left unmatched. Germline CDR1 is ENHRY and CDR2 is SYGVKD.

This clonotype was recorded many times. The chain has TRBV30 and TRBJ1-1; D not resolved. The CDR3 has 12 amino acids. CDR1 is GTSNPN and CDR2 is SVGIG in the germline V gene (reference sequence). The V gene lost 2 bases and the J gene lost 7 bases, with 11 bases spanning the gap. The CDR3 bases are TGTGCCTGGAGTCAGGCAGCTATTGAAGCTTTCTTT. Its translation: CAWSQAAIEAFF.

This rearrangement joins TRBV2 to TRBJ2-3, with 7 bases that match TRBD2. The CDR3 runs 14 residues. The V gene end was trimmed by 8 bases and the J gene end by 6 bases; junction bases not matched to a gene: 11. Germline V gene sequence: CDR1 SNHLY, CDR2 FYNNEI. CDR3 protein: CASLPGLTFDTQYF. The CDR3 DNA reads as TGTGCCAGCCTCCCGGGACTAACTTTCGATACGCAGTATTTT.

This clonotype was found many times. The gene calls are TRBV28 and TRBJ2-7; a weak D match, TRBD1 (6 bases). The germline V gene has CDR1 MDHEN and CDR2 SYDVKM. This CDR3 comprises 14 residues. Deletions cut 7 bases from V and 4 bases from J, with 17 bases between. The CDR3 sequence: CASTPTGIIYEQYF. CDR3 coding DNA: TGTGCCAGCACCCCCACAGGGATTATTTACGAGCAGTACTTC. Drawing the rest from reference TRBV28 and TRBJ2-7, the complete variable domain is DVKVTQSSRYLVKRTGEKVFLECVQDMDHENMFWYRQDPGLGLRLIYFSYDVKMKEKGDIPEGYSVSREKKERFSLILESASTNQTSMYLCASTPTGIIYEQYFGPGTRLTVT.

This clonotype was counted between two and nine times. The rearrangement links TRBV5-1 to TRBJ2-2, with 8 nucleotides matching TRBD2. This CDR3 is 15 amino acids long. Germline lookup yields CDR1 SGHRS and CDR2 YFSETQ. The ends lost 4 bases at V and 6 bases at J; junction bases unmatched: 8. As DNA, the CDR3 is TGCGCCAGCAGCCCTAAGACTAGCGAGGCCGGGGAGCTGTTTTTT. This sequence encodes CASSPKTSEAGELFF.

This clonotype has ten or more counts. CDR3 sequence (DNA): TGTGCCAGCAGTTACTCGAAGGGGGTTGCCATTCAGTACTTC. It codes for CASSYSKGVAIQYF. The rearrangement links TRBV6-2 or TRBV6-3 to TRBJ2-4; tentative D call: TRBD1 (6 bases). V was trimmed by 0 bases and J by 9 bases, leaving 12 bases between them. The CDR3 is 14 residues long. CDR1 and CDR2 (germline): MNHEY, SVGEGT.

The V call is TRBV27, the J call TRBJ1-2, with D hard to call. Trimming removed 6 bases from V and 4 bases from J, with 15 bases in between. This CDR3 has 14 amino acids. Germline lookup yields CDR1 MNHEY and CDR2 SMNVEV (reference sequence). The CDR3 protein is CASSLTGATYGYTF. For the CDR3, the DNA is TGTGCCAGCAGCCTGACCGGAGCCACCTATGGCTACACCTTC.

This clonotype has ten or more counts. The rearrangement joins TRBV5-1 to TRBJ2-2, with 11 bases lining up with TRBD2. Losses at the gene ends were 2 bases for V and 2 bases for J; bases not matched to a gene: 5. The CDR3 length is 17 residues. Looked up from germline, CDR1 is SGHRS and CDR2 is YFSETQ. The CDR3 DNA reads TGCGCCAGCAGCTTACCGGGACTAGCGGCCAACACCGGGGAGCTGTTTTTT. This gives the protein CASSLPGLAANTGELFF. Based on the CDR3 plus reference TRBV5-1 and TRBJ2-2, the full variable domain is KAGVTQTPRYLIKTRGQQVTLSCSPISGHRSVSWYQQTPGQGLQFLFEYFSETQRNKGNFPGRFSGRQFSNSRSEMNVSTLELGDSALYLCASSLPGLAANTGELFFGEGSRLTVL.

This clonotype was picked up many times. This chain connects TRBV6-1 to TRBJ2-5; TRBD1 might be the D (7 bases). Germline CDR1 is MNHNS and CDR2 is SASEGT. V was trimmed by 7 bases and J by 0 bases, leaving 18 bases between them. The CDR3 is 16 amino acids. The CDR3 bases are TGTGCCAGCACCTTTGGCGGGACAGCCTACCAAGAGACCCAGTACTTC. It is translated as CASTFGGTAYQETQYF.

Ten or more counts support this clonotype. The rearrangement joins TRBV29-1 to TRBJ2-2, with D hard to call. The CDR3 covers 14 residues. V was pared by 4 bases and J by 1 base, with 10 bases between. Germline CDR1 is SQVTM and CDR2 is ANQGSEA. CDR3 sequence reads: CSVVVLLNTGELFF. The CDR3 DNA follows: TGCAGCGTTGTAGTCCTTCTGAACACCGGGGAGCTGTTTTTT.

There are a few counts of this clonotype. This sequence joins TRBV20-1 and TRBJ2-1; no clear D gene. Deletions cut 4 bases from V and 6 bases from J, with 7 bases between. The CDR3 loop spans 11 amino acids. Germline V CDR1 and CDR2: DFQATT, SNEGSKA (reference sequence). The CDR3 coding sequence is TGCAGTGCTATCACCCTCAATGAGCAGTTCTTC. It translates to CSAITLNEQFF.

Ten or more counts support this clonotype. The chain employs TRBV28 and TRBJ1-4; D is uncertain. V was shortened by 4 bases and J by 0 bases, with 15 bases between the two germline ends. CDR1 and CDR2 from the germline V gene are MDHEN and SYDVKM. This CDR3 has 17 amino acids. This CDR3 reads CASSWVGSFATNEKLFF. CDR3 in DNA: TGTGCCAGCAGTTGGGTCGGCAGCTTTGCAACTAATGAAAAACTGTTTTTT. The entire variable domain, with the rest obtained from reference TRBV28 and TRBJ1-4, is as follows: DVKVTQSSRYLVKRTGEKVFLECVQDMDHENMFWYRQDPGLGLRLIYFSYDVKMKEKGDIPEGYSVSREKKERFSLILESASTNQTSMYLCASSWVGSFATNEKLFFGSGTQLSVL.